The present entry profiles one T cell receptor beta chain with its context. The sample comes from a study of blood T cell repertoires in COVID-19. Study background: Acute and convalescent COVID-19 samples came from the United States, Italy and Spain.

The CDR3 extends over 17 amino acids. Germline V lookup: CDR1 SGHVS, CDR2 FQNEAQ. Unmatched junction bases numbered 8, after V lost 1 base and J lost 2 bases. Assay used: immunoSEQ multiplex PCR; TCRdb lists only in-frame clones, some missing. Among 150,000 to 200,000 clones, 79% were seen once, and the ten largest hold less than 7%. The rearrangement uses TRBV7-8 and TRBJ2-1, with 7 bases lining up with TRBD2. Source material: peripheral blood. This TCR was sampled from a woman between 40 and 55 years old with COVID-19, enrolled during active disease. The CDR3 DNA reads TGTGCCAGCAGCTTAGATACAGCGGGACTTGCCTACAATGAGCAGTTCTTC. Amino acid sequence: CASSLDTAGLAYNEQFF.